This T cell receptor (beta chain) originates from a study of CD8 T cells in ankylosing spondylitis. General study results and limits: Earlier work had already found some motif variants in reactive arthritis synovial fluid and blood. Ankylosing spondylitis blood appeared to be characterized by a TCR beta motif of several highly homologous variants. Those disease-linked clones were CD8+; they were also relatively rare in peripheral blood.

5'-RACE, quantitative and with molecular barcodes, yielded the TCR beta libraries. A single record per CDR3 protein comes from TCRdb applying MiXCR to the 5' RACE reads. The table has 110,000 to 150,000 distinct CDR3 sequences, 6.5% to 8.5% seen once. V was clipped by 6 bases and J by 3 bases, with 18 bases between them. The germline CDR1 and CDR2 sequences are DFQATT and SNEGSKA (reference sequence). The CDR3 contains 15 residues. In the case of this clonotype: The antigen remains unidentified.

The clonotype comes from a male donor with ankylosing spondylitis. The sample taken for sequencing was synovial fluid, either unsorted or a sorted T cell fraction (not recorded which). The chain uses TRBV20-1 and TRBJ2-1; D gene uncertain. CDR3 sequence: CSAHRTPEYYNEQFF. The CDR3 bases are TGCAGTGCACACCGGACCCCTGAGTACTACAATGAGCAGTTCTTC.